This T cell receptor beta chain is drawn from a study of PD-1 blockade in classical Hodgkin lymphoma. Study-level results: Exclusion was the outcome for patients who began nivolumab under 1 year after ASCT. Newly diagnosed patients reportedly trailed healthy donors in baseline TCR diversity. Repertoire differences have undefined causes, possibly disease activity or prior therapy.

In regard to this clone: Its antigen is unknown.

The CDR3 is made up of 15 amino acids. Germline CDR1 is WSHSY and CDR2 is SAAADI. The V gene lost 6 bases and the J gene lost 3 bases, with 17 bases spanning the gap. Time point noted: cycle 4 day 1 (C4D1), after 6 weeks of nivolumab. Each patient relapsed following autologous stem cell transplantation, and prior brentuximab vedotin exposure differed. The data were produced by immunoSEQ multiplex PCR, yet TCRdb's version contains in-frame clones alone and is incomplete. The sample comprises tens of thousands of clones, approximately 86% of which are singletons, and around 15% rests with the top ten. The receptor's source is a human donor with classical Hodgkin lymphoma. The V and J genes are TRBV10-2 and TRBJ1-1; D is possibly TRBD1 (5 bases). The input for sequencing was peripheral blood mononuclear cells (PBMCs), taken before the fourth cycle of nivolumab. The chain's CDR3 is CASSGGGGRDTEAFF. The CDR3 nucleotides are TGCGCCAGCAGCGGGGGAGGTGGGAGGGACACTGAAGCTTTCTTT.